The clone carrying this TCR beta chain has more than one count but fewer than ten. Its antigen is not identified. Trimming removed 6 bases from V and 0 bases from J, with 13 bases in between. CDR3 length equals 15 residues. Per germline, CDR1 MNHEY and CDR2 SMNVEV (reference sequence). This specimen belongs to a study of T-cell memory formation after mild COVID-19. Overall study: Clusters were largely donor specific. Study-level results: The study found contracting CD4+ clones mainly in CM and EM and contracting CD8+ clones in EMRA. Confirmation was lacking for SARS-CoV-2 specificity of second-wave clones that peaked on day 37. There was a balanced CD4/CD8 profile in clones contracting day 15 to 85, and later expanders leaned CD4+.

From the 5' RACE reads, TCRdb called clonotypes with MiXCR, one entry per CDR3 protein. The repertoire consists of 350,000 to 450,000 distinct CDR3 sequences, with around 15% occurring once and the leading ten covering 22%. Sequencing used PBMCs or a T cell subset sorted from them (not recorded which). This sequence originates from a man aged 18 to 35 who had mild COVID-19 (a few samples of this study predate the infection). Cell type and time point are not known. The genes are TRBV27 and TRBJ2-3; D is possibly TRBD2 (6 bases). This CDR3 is CASREGGISTDTQYF. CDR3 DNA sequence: TGTGCCAGCAGAGAAGGAGGGATCAGCACAGATACGCAGTATTTT.